This TCR beta chain was recorded in a study of cytomegalovirus exposure and HLA in healthy donors (dated by TCRdb to the late 2010s). For context, the study as a whole: An earlier analysis of around 600 of the donors reported 250 to 350 Gb of sequence data and 117 million unique TCR beta sequences from roughly 180 million T cells. In a later analysis, previously published TCR beta repertoires from 600 to 850 donors were re-analyzed and high-resolution HLA genotyping was added so that TCR occurrence patterns could be studied. Rather than drawing on any new phenotypic data, the later analysis identified candidate immune exposures from TCR beta sequences and the way those sequences occurred across donors. Using immunosequencing, the study profiled T cell repertoires from around 680 subjects and related those repertoires to cytomegalovirus serostatus. Among about 360 genotyped donors of the cohort, an average of roughly 240,000 unique TCR beta nucleotide sequences were sequenced per donor, roughly a sixth of them non-productive. The study aimed to test whether signatures of past pathogen exposure could be identified by cataloging public T cell receptors. The study combined high-throughput TCR immunosequencing, statistical association of individual TCRs with disease status, and machine learning to predict cytomegalovirus infection status. Genome-wide SNP genotypes for about 55% of the roughly 670 donors were used in a later genetic analysis, which treated that subset as a discovery cohort. An earlier analysis of around 580 of the donors used high-throughput TCR beta sequencing to judge whether each TCR beta V gene segment behaved as functional or pseudogenic. Of the roughly 390 genotyped donors, approximately 80% fell in the genetic ancestry cluster associated with self-reported Caucasian donors. Class I and class II HLA loci were covered by the typing at four-digit resolution. Donor age, sex, ethnicity and CMV serostatus were collected together with the repertoire data. The number of donors typed differed by locus, with 629-630 for A, B, C, DRB1 and DQB1, around 520 for DQA1, 600 to 610 for DPA1, and around 450 for DPB1. A handful of DR-DQ haplotypes were handled as single units for association and clustering because linkage in the cohort was strong. An early release that covered around 590 HLA-typed donors contained approximately 300 gigabases of sequencing data and tens of millions of unique TCR sequences. In addition to the first cohort of approximately 650 subjects, a separate validation cohort of some 120 different subjects was used. Every repertoire in the discovery cohort had been generated on one and the same sequencing platform. What the research found in general, with its limitations: In a later analysis, 15,000 to 20,000 TCR beta sequences were associated with specific HLA alleles at a false discovery rate of 0.05. The only immune exposure information available for the cohort was CMV serostatus. A further reported finding was that TCR beta sequences accurately predicted the HLA-A and HLA-B alleles for most subjects in the first cohort. A cluster of highly shared sequence variants was judged likely to be a technical artifact of the sequencing pipeline. According to a later analysis, most CMV-associated TCR beta chains appeared to be HLA-restricted, and the HLA associations seemed to be driven largely by CMV exposure. Because HLA typing was missing for some donors at each locus, association tests included only the typed subset. Roughly uniform sequencing depth across donors was assumed in presence/absence analyses, although this assumption may not hold. While some public TCRs were present in many individuals, most TCR sequences turned up only very rarely across donors. According to a later analysis, TCR association rates differed among HLA loci, with DRB1 alleles showing the most associated TCRs and HLA-C alleles showing the fewest. Several of the top co-occurrence clusters appeared to be linked to parvovirus B19, influenza, CMV and Epstein-Barr virus, according to a later analysis. Correlated functional status among segregating V segments might reflect linkage disequilibrium, but an unknown experimental factor could not be ruled out. Broadly in line with IMGT annotations, most TCR beta V segments showed up in productive rearrangements about 90% or about 30% of the time in an earlier analysis of under 700 of the donors. The 87-base-pair reads could not distinguish some IMGT-functional V segments, including TRBV6-2 and TRBV6-3, so those segments were excluded. The authors suggested that the approach could potentially be extended to other disease states and immunological phenotypes. The study gave a list of more than 150 TCR beta chains associated with cytomegalovirus. The cohort was sequenced for TCR beta chains only, and without alpha or paired-chain data the features that could be detected were limited. A few of the identified cytomegalovirus-associated TCR beta chains were confirmed in vitro to be specific for cytomegalovirus antigens. Compared with the 666-donor mean, donors in an Asian-associated ancestry cluster had fewer N-insertions in productive TCRs, according to a later genetic analysis. Cytomegalovirus status was reported to be diagnosed by the classifier with high specificity and sensitivity in both the original and validation cohorts. The earlier analysis of 450 to 700 of the donors excluded seventeen rarely observed V segments, including chromosome 9 orphons, because counts were too low. Strong co-occurrence of HLA alleles, especially DR and DQ, made assigning TCR associations to individual alleles difficult. Compared with equally common non-associated chains, HLA-associated TCR beta chains in a later analysis were more clonally expanded and had lower generation probabilities. In a later genetic analysis, a missense DCLRE1C variant was associated with V-gene and J-gene trimming of TCR beta chains, and the association was replicated in an independent cohort.

The cohort consisted of hundreds of healthy bone marrow donors. At the time of sampling, all cohort members were nominally healthy, though unrecorded immune exposures were likely present. The donor was CMV seronegative and was included in the group of several hundred seronegative cohort members. A peripheral blood sample was collected from each donor, and TCR beta sequencing was performed on peripheral blood mononuclear cells. Genomic DNA extraction from the blood cell samples was performed with the Qiagen DNeasy Blood Extraction Kit. Library prep was done by the immunoSEQ multiplex PCR assay. For the multiplex PCR, a mixture combining 60 forward primers for TCR Vbeta segments and 13 reverse primers for TCR Jbeta segments was used. Amplification of the CDR3 region of rearranged TCR beta genes was performed with a multiplex PCR assay on genomic DNA. On the Illumina HiSeq System, the amplified TCR beta libraries were sequenced as 87-base-pair reads. The authors' pipeline ran thus. Across the 640 or so repertoires, a later analysis counted 78 million or so unique TCR beta chains, approximately 10 million of which were shared by at least two donors. A nearest-neighbor algorithm error-corrected the raw reads and collapsed the reads into unique sequences, merging closely related sequences to remove PCR and sequencing errors. V, D and J gene segments were assigned by aligning CDR3 sequences to IMGT reference sequences. For a sequence to be retained, a match of at least six nucleotides was required to both a V gene segment and a J gene segment. A rearrangement was called productive if the CDR3 had no stop codons and remained in frame with V and J, and every other rearrangement was called non-productive. CDR3 was defined according to IMGT convention as the region running from the second conserved V-encoded cysteine to the conserved J-encoded phenylalanine. The earlier analysis of fewer than 700 of the donors excluded sequences that lacked an unambiguous match to a single V gene segment. An earlier analysis of 500 to 700 of the donors classified V segments as functional when productive rearrangements were above 56.7% and as segregating when the standard deviation between donors was above 5%. A statistical classification framework was built to diagnose cytomegalovirus status from the catalog of TCR beta chain sequences. In a later analysis, TCR nucleotide sequences were compared against IMGT/GENE-DB human TR gene sequences so that V and J genes could be assigned. In a later analysis, CDR3 sequences and most-parsimonious VDJ recombination scenarios were assigned using the TCRdist pipeline. In a later analysis, every TCR beta chain was defined by the combination of its CDR3 amino acid sequence and its V-gene family, and reads without a unique V-gene family were dropped. To address suspected cross-contamination and a sequencing artifact, a later analysis removed 450 to 700 highly shared, low-generation-probability nucleotide sequences. In a later analysis, a clonal expansion index was calculated for each public chain from normalized within-repertoire ranks of inferred template counts. Generation probabilities in a later analysis came from a VDJ recombination model fitted to out-of-frame rearrangements, and those results were checked against IGoR. A later analysis scored TCR-TCR, TCR-HLA and TCR-CMV co-occurrence with hypergeometric tests, applying a repertoire-size bias correction to TCR pairs. A later analysis estimated false discovery rates by permuting HLA or CMV assignments 20 times. In a later analysis, co-occurring TCRs were grouped with DBSCAN, and TCRdist sequence similarity was added when clustering was performed within HLA-allele-positive subsets. For co-occurrence clustering, repertoires with fewer than 30,000 or more than 120,000 public chains were excluded, along with five or six repertoires with anomalous nucleotide sharing. Entries here come from immuneACCESS through TCRdb and include only in-frame sequences with V and J called. Some clones fail to appear in such tables; in the studies checked, an unresolved V gene covers under half of the shortfall, and the cause of the remainder is unknown. V, J and clone size were drawn from that table, and D and trimming were deduced from the DNA. The sample table lists fewer than 110,000 clones, around 61% of them with a count of one. Under 3.5% of the sample goes to the ten largest clones.

The sample holds a few counts of this clone. Its antigen target is currently unknown. Per-base qualities were not stored, and no clone one base away is much larger. Spanning cysteine to phenylalanine, the CDR3 consists of 15 amino acids. Here the CDR3 DNA is all that survives: 45 bases in frame from base 1. For CDR1 and CDR2, the germline V gene lists MNHEY and SVGAGI. Trimming costs V 0 bases and J 6 bases, and their ends lie 11 bases apart. This TCR came from a woman between 50 and 59 years old in good health and CMV-seronegative. The chain is made from TRBV6-5 and TRBJ2-2; confidence is insufficient to name the D gene. Material: PBMCs. The sequence in DNA is TGTGCCAGCAGTTACTCGATGAACGCGCCCGGGGAGCTGTTTTTT. Its translation is CASSYSMNAPGELFF.